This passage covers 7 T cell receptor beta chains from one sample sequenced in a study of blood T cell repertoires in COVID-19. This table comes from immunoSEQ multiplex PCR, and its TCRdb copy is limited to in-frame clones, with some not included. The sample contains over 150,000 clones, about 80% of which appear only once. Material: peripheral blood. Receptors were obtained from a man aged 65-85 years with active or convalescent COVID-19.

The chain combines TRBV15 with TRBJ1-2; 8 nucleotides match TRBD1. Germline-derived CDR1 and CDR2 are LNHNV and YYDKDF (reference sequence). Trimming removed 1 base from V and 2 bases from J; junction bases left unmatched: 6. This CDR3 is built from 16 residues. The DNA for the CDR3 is TGTGCCACCAGCAGAGGCATGGGACAGGAGAACTATGGCTACACCTTC. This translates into CATSRGMGQENYGYTF.

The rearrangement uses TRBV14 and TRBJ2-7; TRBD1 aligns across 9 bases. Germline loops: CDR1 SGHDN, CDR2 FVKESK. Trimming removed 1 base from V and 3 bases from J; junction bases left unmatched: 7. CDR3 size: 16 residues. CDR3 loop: CASSQVGQGTYYEQYF. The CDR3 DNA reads TGTGCCAGCAGCCAAGTCGGACAGGGGACCTACTACGAGCAGTACTTC.

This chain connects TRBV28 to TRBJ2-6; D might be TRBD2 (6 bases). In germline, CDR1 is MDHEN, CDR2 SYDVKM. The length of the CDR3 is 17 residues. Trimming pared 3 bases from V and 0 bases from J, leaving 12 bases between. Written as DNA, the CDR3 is TGTGCCAGCAGTTTTTGGCGGGGTTTCTCTGGGGCCAACGTCCTGACTTTC. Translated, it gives CASSFWRGFSGANVLTF. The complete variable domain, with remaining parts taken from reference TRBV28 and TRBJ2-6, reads DVKVTQSSRYLVKRTGEKVFLECVQDMDHENMFWYRQDPGLGLRLIYFSYDVKMKEKGDIPEGYSVSREKKERFSLILESASTNQTSMYLCASSFWRGFSGANVLTFGAGSRLTVL.

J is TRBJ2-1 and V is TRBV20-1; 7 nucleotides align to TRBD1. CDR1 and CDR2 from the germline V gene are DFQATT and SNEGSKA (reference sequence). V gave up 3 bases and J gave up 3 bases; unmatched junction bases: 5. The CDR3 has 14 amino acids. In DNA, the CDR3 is TGCAGTGCTAGTATGTGGGACAGCTACAATGAGCAGTTCTTC. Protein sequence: CSASMWDSYNEQFF.

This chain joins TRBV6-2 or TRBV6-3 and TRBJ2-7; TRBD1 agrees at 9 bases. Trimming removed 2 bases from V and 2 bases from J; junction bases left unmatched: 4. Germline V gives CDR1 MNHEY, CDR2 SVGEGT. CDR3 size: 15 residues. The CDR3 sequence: CASSYGQGTTYEQYF. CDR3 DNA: TGTGCCAGCAGTTACGGACAGGGGACAACCTACGAGCAGTACTTC.

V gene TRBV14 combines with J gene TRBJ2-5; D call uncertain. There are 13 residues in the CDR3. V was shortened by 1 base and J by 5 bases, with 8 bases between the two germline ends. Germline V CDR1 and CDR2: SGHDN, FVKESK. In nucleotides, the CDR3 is TGTGCCAGCAGCCAAGCCCAACTGGAGACCCAGTACTTC. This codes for CASSQAQLETQYF.

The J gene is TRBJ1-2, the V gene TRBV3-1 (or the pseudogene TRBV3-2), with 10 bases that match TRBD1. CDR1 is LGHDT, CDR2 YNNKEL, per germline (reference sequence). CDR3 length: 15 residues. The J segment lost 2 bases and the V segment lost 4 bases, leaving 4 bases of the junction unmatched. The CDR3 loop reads CASSPTGQGNYGYTF. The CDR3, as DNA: TGTGCCAGCAGCCCAACGGGACAGGGGAACTATGGCTACACCTTC.